The next 14 T cell receptor beta chains were all read from a single sample in a study of blood T cells in healthy people across ages. A second PCR, run for roughly 7 to 12 cycles, used a sample-barcoded 5' primer plus a J-beta primer mix. TCRdb passed the 5' RACE reads through MiXCR, listing each CDR3 protein once. The sample contains some 1.8 million distinct CDR3 sequences, approximately 39% of which appear only once. The specimen was blood. These receptor sequences come from a human donor in good health.

V gene TRBV20-1 combines with J gene TRBJ2-1; D is perhaps TRBD1 or TRBD2 (6 bases each). Trimming took off 3 bases at V and 3 bases at J, with 18 bases between the two ends. The CDR3 length is 16 residues. Germline values: CDR1 DFQATT, CDR2 SNEGSKA (reference sequence). CDR3 loop: CSARVQGGSGYNEQFF. CDR3 DNA sequence: TGCAGTGCTAGGGTTCAAGGGGGTAGCGGCTACAATGAGCAGTTCTTC.

A few counts support this clonotype. The chain links TRBV7-9 to TRBJ2-3; 10 nucleotides agree with TRBD2. The V segment lost 6 bases and the J segment 3 bases; nucleotides outside the gene matches: 3. Per germline, CDR1 SEHNR and CDR2 FQNEAQ (reference sequence). The CDR3 sequence is 14 residues long. The CDR3 coding sequence is TGTGCCAGCAGAGCGGGGGGGAAGACAGATACGCAGTATTTT. Protein: CASRAGGKTDTQYF.

This clonotype was counted between two and nine times. The chain combines TRBV10-3 with TRBJ2-1; tentative D call: TRBD2 (6 bases). Germline CDR1 and CDR2: ENHRY and SYGVKD. The CDR3 length is 15 residues. V was shortened by 2 bases and J by 5 bases, with 13 bases between the two germline ends. The CDR3 DNA reads TGTGCCATCAGTGAGGGGACTCCGGCGGACAATGAGCAGTTCTTC. Encoded protein: CAISEGTPADNEQFF.

The chain is built from TRBV29-1 and TRBJ1-1; no definite D call. CDR1 SQVTM and CDR2 ANQGSEA come from the germline V gene. The CDR3 is made up of 9 amino acids. V was clipped by 7 bases and J by 3 bases, with 3 bases between them. The CDR3 DNA sequence: TGCAGCGGGGACACTGAAGCTTTCTTT. The encoded protein is CSGDTEAFF.

This clonotype occurred a few times. This chain joins TRBV29-1 and TRBJ2-5; D possibly corresponds to TRBD1 (6 bases). The V gene's germline CDR1 is SQVTM and CDR2 ANQGSEA. The V end lost 7 bases, the J end lost 1 base, and 13 bases lay between the germline ends. This CDR3 is 13 amino acids long. CDR3 coding DNA: TGCAGCGCCATCGGGACATCCCAAGAGACCCAGTACTTC. Its translation is CSAIGTSQETQYF.

The chain recombines TRBV9 with TRBJ2-1; TRBD2 aligns across 11 bases. The CDR3 sequence is 14 residues long. V was clipped by 4 bases and J by 12 bases; unmatched bases: 9. Germline V gene sequence: CDR1 SGDLS, CDR2 YYNGEE. The CDR3 protein is CASSSLAGDGGQFF. For the CDR3, the DNA is TGTGCCAGCAGCTCACTAGCGGGAGACGGTGGGCAGTTCTTC. The full variable domain, completed using reference TRBV9 and TRBJ2-1, is DSGVTQTPKHLITATGQRVTLRCSPRSGDLSVYWYQQSLDQGLQFLIQYYNGEERAKGNILERFSAQQFPDLHSELNLSSLELGDSALYFCASSSLAGDGGQFFGPGTRLTVL.

The CDR3 reads CASSEWGGDTGELFF. The CDR3, as DNA: TGTGCCAGCAGTGAGTGGGGCGGGGACACCGGGGAGCTGTTTTTT. The chain links TRBV2 to TRBJ2-2; TRBD2 is a possible D gene (6 bases). Germline values: CDR1 SNHLY, CDR2 FYNNEI. There are 15 residues in the CDR3. V was shortened by 3 bases and J by 3 bases, with 11 bases between the two germline ends.

The V call is TRBV5-1, the J call TRBJ1-1; no reliable D call. CDR1 SGHRS and CDR2 YFSETQ come from the germline V gene. The CDR3 consists of 12 residues. V was trimmed by 5 bases and J by 0 bases, leaving 5 bases between them. CDR3: CASSMLNTEAFF. The CDR3 DNA is TGCGCCAGCAGTATGTTGAACACTGAAGCTTTCTTT.

Concerning this clonotype itself: One base away lies a much larger clone, so this may be a sequencing read error. The CDR3 here is CASSQDYQETQFF. As DNA, the CDR3 is TGCGCCAGCAGCCAAGACTACCAAGAGACCCAGTTCTTC. The chain has TRBV4-3 and TRBJ2-5; no firm D call. The end of the DNA fits TRBJ2-1 better, so the J call may be wrong. CDR3 length: 13 residues. Germline CDR1 reads LGHNA; CDR2 reads YSLEER.

This clonotype was found a few times. The chain uses TRBV7-2 and TRBJ2-5; TRBD1 is a possible D gene (5 bases). The CDR3 runs to 17 residues. V was pared by 5 bases and J by 3 bases, with 22 bases between. CDR1 and CDR2 (germline): SGHTA, FQGNSA. The CDR3 DNA is TGTGCCAGCAGCCCATATATCAGGGTAGGATTGGAAGAGACCCAGTACTTC. This sequence encodes CASSPYIRVGLEETQYF.

The sample holds a few counts of this clonotype. The chain joins TRBV12-3 or TRBV12-4 to TRBJ2-5; weak D call: TRBD1 (8 bases). Trimming shortened V by 7 bases and J by 11 bases, and 23 bases separated the two germline ends. This CDR3 spans 14 amino acids. The chain's CDR3 is CASTKLRGRREQYF. CDR3 DNA: TGTGCCAGCACCAAACTCAGGGGGCGGCGGGAGCAGTACTTC.

This chain connects TRBV10-3 to TRBJ1-2; D is unresolved. Germline CDR1 and CDR2: ENHRY and SYGVKD. The CDR3 extends over 12 amino acids. V was shortened by 5 bases and J by 1 base, with 5 bases between the two germline ends. CDR3 in amino acids: CAISNDNYGYTF. The CDR3 DNA follows: TGTGCCATCAGTAATGATAACTATGGCTACACCTTC.

This clonotype was recorded a few times. The chain has TRBV20-1 and TRBJ1-4, with 11 bases matching TRBD1. The junction had 9 bases not matched to a gene; V was cut back by 5 bases and J by 10 bases. The CDR3 consists of 14 residues. CDR1 and CDR2 from the germline V gene are DFQATT and SNEGSKA (reference sequence). CDR3 in DNA: TGCAGTGCTCTTCGGACAGGGGGCACGGGAAAACTGTTTTTT. Protein product: CSALRTGGTGKLFF.

This sequence joins TRBV27 and TRBJ2-2, with no clear D. The CDR3 has 13 residues. Trimming took 6 bases from V and 4 from J, leaving 9 bases between them. Germline-derived CDR1 and CDR2 are MNHEY and SMNVEV (reference sequence). CDR3: CASREWATGELFF. CDR3 bases: TGTGCCAGCAGGGAATGGGCCACCGGGGAGCTGTTTTTT.